These 24 T cell receptor beta chains were sequenced from one sample in a study of human T cells and chemical hapten exposure. This sample's time point: patch test 2, 6 weeks after DPC sensitization. Treatment given: therapeutic diphenylcyclopropenone sensitization with weekly scalp DPC. TCRdb reanalysed the RACE reads using MiXCR and keeps one entry per CDR3 protein. The sample lists some 80,000 distinct CDR3 sequences; approximately 10% were seen once. Sequencing used whole blood, obtained in connection with sensitization to the hapten diphenylcyclopropenone (DPC). Receptors originate from a man younger than 30 with alopecia areata. Some clones in this sample may be carry-over from other donors' samples.

This clonotype has a handful of counts. The chain employs TRBV6-5 and TRBJ2-7, with D perhaps TRBD2 (6 bases). Looked up from germline, CDR1 is MNHEY and CDR2 is SVGAGI. The CDR3 covers 14 residues. V shed 7 bases and J shed 6 bases, with 19 bases lying between them. The CDR3 DNA reads TGTGCCAGCACCCCGGCGGGGTTCGAAGGCGAGCAGTACTTC. It specifies CASTPAGFEGEQYF.

This clonotype was picked up many times. J is TRBJ1-5 and V is TRBV6-2 or TRBV6-3; possible D gene TRBD1, 5 bases. V was trimmed by 6 bases and J by 4 bases, leaving 22 bases between them. CDR3 size: 17 residues. Germline loops: CDR1 MNHEY, CDR2 SVGEGT. In DNA form, the CDR3 reads TGTGCCAGCAGCACCCCATCTTGGAGGGGCCCAAATCAGCCCCAGCATTTT. Amino acid sequence: CASSTPSWRGPNQPQHF.

This clonotype has a count of ten or more. J is TRBJ2-3 and V is TRBV3-1, with D maybe TRBD2 (5 bases). With 2 bases removed from V and 6 bases from J, the gap between germline ends came to 12 bases. The length of the CDR3 is 14 residues. Germline CDR1 LGHDT, CDR2 YNNKEL (reference sequence). Written as DNA, the CDR3 is TGTGCCAGCAGCCAAAGTACTAGGTTGGATACGCAGTATTTT. Translation: CASSQSTRLDTQYF.

The CDR3 reads CASSPRQTEGNTIYF. CDR3 in DNA: TGTGCCAGCAGCCCCAGACAGACTGAGGGAAACACCATATATTTT. This sequence joins TRBV7-6 and TRBJ1-3, with a possible D match to TRBD1 (5 bases). With 5 bases removed from V and 4 bases from J, the gap between germline ends came to 15 bases. CDR1 is SGHVS, CDR2 FNYEAQ, per germline. This CDR3 contains 15 residues.

This clonotype was detected many times. The rearrangement joins TRBV12-3 or TRBV12-4 to TRBJ2-4; D gene unclear. Deletions cut 3 bases from V and 0 bases from J, with 6 bases between. This CDR3 is 14 amino acids long. The CDR3 is CASSFQVAKNIQYF. CDR3 coding DNA: TGTGCCAGCAGTTTTCAGGTAGCCAAAAACATTCAGTACTTC.

This clonotype was counted only a few times. The V call is TRBV7-6, the J call TRBJ1-1; weak D call: TRBD1 (5 bases). CDR3 size: 16 residues. Germline CDR1 and CDR2: SGHVS and FNYEAQ. Between the trimmed V and J ends, which lost 5 bases and 5 bases, there was a span of 21 bases. The CDR3 loop reads CASSPGYRMGTTEAFF. The DNA for the CDR3 is TGTGCCAGCAGCCCAGGGTACCGAATGGGGACGACTGAAGCTTTCTTT.

This clonotype has only a few counts. The chain employs TRBV19 and TRBJ1-1, with D possibly matching TRBD1 (5 bases). Looked up from germline, CDR1 is LNHDA and CDR2 is SQIVND (reference sequence). The length of the CDR3 is 10 residues. V was cut by 4 bases and J by 8 bases, with 5 bases left in between. Written as DNA, the CDR3 is TGTGCCAGTAGTAAGGGGGAAGCTTTCTTT. Amino acid sequence: CASSKGEAFF.

This clonotype was observed many times. This sequence joins TRBV7-7 and TRBJ2-3, with D perhaps matching TRBD2 (5 bases). Deletions cut 4 bases from V and 0 bases from J, with 20 bases between. The CDR3 runs to 18 residues. Germline loops: CDR1 SSHAT, CDR2 FNYEAQ (reference sequence). The CDR3 spells CASSSEPGRSASTDTQYF. As DNA, the CDR3 is TGTGCCAGCAGCTCAGAACCCGGACGTAGCGCTAGCACAGATACGCAGTATTTT. The full variable domain, its missing parts supplied by reference TRBV7-7 and TRBJ2-3, is GAGVSQSPRYKVTKRGQDVTLRCDPISSHATLYWYQQALGQGPEFLTYFNYEAQPDKSGLPSDRFSAERPEGSISTLTIQRTEQRDSAMYRCASSSEPGRSASTDTQYFGPGTRLTVL.

The chain has TRBV4-1 and TRBJ1-2; no reliable D call. Germline CDR1 reads MGHRA; CDR2 reads YSYEKL. This CDR3 region has 16 residues. Trimming took off 1 base at V and 1 base at J, with 13 bases between the two ends. In DNA form, the CDR3 reads TGCGCCAGCAGCCAAGCCCTCCGGACGGTTAACTATGGCTACACCTTC. Its protein is CASSQALRTVNYGYTF.

This chain connects TRBV7-3 to TRBJ1-2, with D unclear. The CDR3 has 13 residues. In germline, CDR1 is SGHTA, CDR2 FQGTGA. Trimming removed 5 bases from V and 6 bases from J, with 13 bases in between. The DNA for the CDR3 is TGTGCCAGCAGCCTCCCTGGAGGAGATGGCTACACCTTC. It codes for CASSLPGGDGYTF.

V usage is TRBV21-1 and J usage is TRBJ1-5. TRBV21-1 is an annotated pseudogene. The CDR3 extends over 15 amino acids. CDR3 sequence: CASSKLEERTQPQHF. The CDR3 DNA sequence: TGTGCCAGCAGCAAGCTTGAGGAGCGCACTCAGCCCCAGCATTTT.

This clonotype occurred many times. The chain recombines TRBV20-1 with TRBJ1-1; D uncertain. Germline CDR1 is DFQATT and CDR2 is SNEGSKA (reference sequence). The CDR3 consists of 11 residues. Trimming removed 5 bases at V and 1 base at J, with 5 bases between. The CDR3 region is CSAPRNTEAFF. DNA of the CDR3: TGCAGTGCTCCCAGGAACACTGAAGCTTTCTTT.

This clonotype turned up a few times. This chain links TRBV5-1 with TRBJ2-4, with a tentative D call TRBD2 (6 bases). In germline, CDR1 is SGHRS, CDR2 YFSETQ. The CDR3 contains 14 residues. Trimming pared 4 bases from V and 8 bases from J, leaving 16 bases between. The CDR3 loop reads CASSQRRVGDIQYF. The CDR3, as DNA: TGCGCCAGCAGCCAAAGGAGGGTAGGGGACATTCAGTACTTC. Based on the CDR3 plus reference TRBV5-1 and TRBJ2-4, the full variable domain is KAGVTQTPRYLIKTRGQQVTLSCSPISGHRSVSWYQQTPGQGLQFLFEYFSETQRNKGNFPGRFSGRQFSNSRSEMNVSTLELGDSALYLCASSQRRVGDIQYFGAGTRLSVL.

This clonotype was picked up a small number of times. This CDR3 reads CASSLSGQGWAFF. DNA for the CDR3: TGTGCCAGCAGTTTATCGGGACAGGGTTGGGCTTTCTTT. The J gene is TRBJ1-1, the V gene TRBV27, with TRBD1 matching 9 bases. V lost 0 bases to trimming and J lost 11 bases; unmatched junction nucleotides: 4. This CDR3 is built from 13 residues. Germline CDR1 is MNHEY and CDR2 is SMNVEV (reference sequence).

This clonotype occurred many times. This chain connects TRBV5-1 to TRBJ1-1; D not certain. Trimming cost V 0 bases and J 1 base, with 4 bases left between them. Germline CDR1 reads SGHRS; CDR2 reads YFSETQ. The CDR3 covers 13 residues. CDR3 loop: CASSLERNTEAFF. As DNA, the CDR3 is TGCGCCAGCAGCTTGGAGCGGAACACTGAAGCTTTCTTT. The full variable domain, with the rest looked up from reference TRBV5-1 and TRBJ1-1, is KAGVTQTPRYLIKTRGQQVTLSCSPISGHRSVSWYQQTPGQGLQFLFEYFSETQRNKGNFPGRFSGRQFSNSRSEMNVSTLELGDSALYLCASSLERNTEAFFGQGTRLTVV.

The table lists this clonotype with many counts. The genes are TRBV29-1 and TRBJ2-7; no clear D. This CDR3 contains 12 residues. CDR1 is SQVTM, CDR2 ANQGSEA, per germline. Trimming took 6 bases from V and 1 from J, leaving 10 bases between them. In nucleotides, the CDR3 is TGCAGCGTGGCCCCCGGTTCCTACGAGCAGTACGTC. The encoded protein is CSVAPGSYEQYV.

This clonotype appeared a few times. The chain combines TRBV19 with TRBJ1-5; D not resolved. The CDR3 loop spans 14 amino acids. Trimming shortened V by 2 bases and J by 0 bases, and 5 bases separated the two germline ends. Germline CDR1 reads LNHDA; CDR2 reads SQIVND (reference sequence). This chain's CDR3 is CASSISGSNQPQHF. The CDR3, as DNA: TGTGCCAGTAGTATATCGGGTAGCAATCAGCCCCAGCATTTT.

This clonotype was recorded at least ten times. This chain links TRBV7-2 with TRBJ2-3, with 7 bases identical to TRBD2. After removal of 5 bases from V and 6 bases from J, the junction contained 5 bases not matched to a gene. There are 13 residues in the CDR3. In germline, CDR1 is SGHTA, CDR2 FQGNSA. In nucleotides, the CDR3 is TGTGCCAGCAGCCCTACTAGCGCTGATACGCAGTATTTT. Translating it yields CASSPTSADTQYF.

This clonotype has at least ten counts. This chain connects TRBV11-2 to TRBJ1-5; D is undetermined. V was cut by 5 bases and J by 9 bases, with 17 bases left in between. CDR1 SGHAT and CDR2 FQNNGV come from the germline V gene. This CDR3 is 14 amino acids long. DNA of the CDR3: TGTGCCAGCAGCCAAGGGTCGGGGATGGGGCCCCAGCATTTT. Translating gives CASSQGSGMGPQHF.

The chain uses TRBV4-1 and TRBJ1-1; 11 bases line up with TRBD1. The germline V gene encodes CDR1 MGHRA and CDR2 YSYEKL. Trimming took 0 bases from V and 4 from J; bases not matched to a gene: 10. CDR3 size: 18 residues. CDR3 residues: CASSQEGADRGLGTEAFF. The CDR3 bases are TGCGCCAGCAGCCAAGAAGGAGCGGACAGGGGGCTTGGCACTGAAGCTTTCTTT.

This clonotype was counted between two and nine times. The chain employs TRBV5-1 and TRBJ2-5; the match to TRBD1 covers 7 bases. V shed 2 bases and J 1 base; nucleotides not matched to a gene: 11. Germline CDR1 is SGHRS and CDR2 is YFSETQ. CDR3 length equals 17 residues. The CDR3 sequence: CASSFALTGAIQETQYF. The DNA for the CDR3 is TGCGCCAGCAGCTTTGCTCTTACAGGGGCTATCCAAGAGACCCAGTACTTC.

Many counts were recorded for this clonotype. The V and J genes are TRBV7-9 and TRBJ1-6; weak D call: TRBD1 (6 bases). CDR1 and CDR2 (germline): SEHNR, FQNEAQ (reference sequence). The length of the CDR3 is 15 residues. V was clipped by 4 bases and J by 6 bases, with 13 bases between them. The CDR3 reads CASSSPQGSNSPLHF. The CDR3 DNA sequence: TGTGCCAGCAGCTCTCCACAGGGATCTAATTCACCCCTCCACTTT.

This clonotype was recorded at least ten times. The chain links TRBV3-1 to TRBJ2-2, with D hard to call. V was cut by 4 bases and J by 6 bases, with 9 bases left in between. The CDR3 length is 13 residues. Germline values: CDR1 LGHDT, CDR2 YNNKEL (reference sequence). The CDR3 reads CASSPVTAGELFF. In DNA form, the CDR3 reads TGTGCCAGCAGCCCCGTAACGGCCGGGGAGCTGTTTTTT.

There are many counts of this clonotype. The V gene is TRBV27, the J gene TRBJ2-1; D may be TRBD1 (5 bases). The CDR3 has 17 amino acids. CDR1 MNHEY and CDR2 SMNVEV come from the germline V gene (reference sequence). Trimming removed 2 bases at V and 0 bases at J, with 14 bases between. DNA of the CDR3: TGTGCCAGCAGTTTACTTTCAGGGCTAAGCTCCTACAATGAGCAGTTCTTC. This sequence encodes CASSLLSGLSSYNEQFF.